What follows is one T cell receptor (beta chain) and its context. Its antigen remains unknown. Genomic DNA of each subset was evenly split across several immunoSEQ plates. Sorted subsets were amplified in replicate PCRs using approximately 200 ng DNA, tens of thousands of T cell genomes. The assay was immunoSEQ multiplex PCR, and TCRdb's table has in-frame clones only and misses some. The table records 450,000 to 700,000 clones, about 95% of them present only once. This sample stems from a study of shared clonotypes between healthy human individuals. General study results and limits: It was observed that roughly 4.8% of naive CD4 clonotypes were shared across several donors.

Naivety among CD8 cells was defined by CD45RO negativity and positive CCR7 selection, thereby excluding terminally differentiated effector memory CD45RA+ cells. Study donors comprised healthy, HIV-negative adults devoid of recent acute infection or vaccination. V shed 6 bases and J 9 bases; nucleotides not matched to a gene: 14. CDR1 is MNHNS, CDR2 SASEGT, per germline. CDR3 length: 15 amino acids. This chain connects TRBV6-1 to TRBJ1-5; 7 bases line up with TRBD1. Sequenced: naive CD8+ T cells sorted from blood. This clonotype was obtained from a woman between 25 and 40 years old in good health. In DNA, the CDR3 is TGTGCCAGCAGGGAGGAGGAGGGGGCTGGTGGGCCCCAGCATTTT. Encoded protein: CASREEEGAGGPQHF.